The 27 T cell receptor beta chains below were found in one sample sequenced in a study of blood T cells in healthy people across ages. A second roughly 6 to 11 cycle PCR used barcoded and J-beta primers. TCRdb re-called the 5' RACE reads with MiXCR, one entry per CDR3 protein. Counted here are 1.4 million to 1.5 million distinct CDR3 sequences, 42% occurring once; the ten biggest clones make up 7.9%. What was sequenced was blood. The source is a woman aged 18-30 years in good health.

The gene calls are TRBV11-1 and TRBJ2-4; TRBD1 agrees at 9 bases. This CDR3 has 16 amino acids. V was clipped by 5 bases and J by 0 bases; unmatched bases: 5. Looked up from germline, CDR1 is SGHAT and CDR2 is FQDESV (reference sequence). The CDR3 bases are TGTGCCAGCAGCATCGGACAGGGGCTAGCCAAAAACATTCAGTACTTC. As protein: CASSIGQGLAKNIQYF.

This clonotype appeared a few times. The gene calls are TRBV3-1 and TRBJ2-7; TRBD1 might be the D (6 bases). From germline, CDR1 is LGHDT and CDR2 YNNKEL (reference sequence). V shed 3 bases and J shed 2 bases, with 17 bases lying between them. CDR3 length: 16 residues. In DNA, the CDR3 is TGTGCCAGCAGCCAGACTTATGGGACACCCACCTACGAGCAGTACTTC. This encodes CASSQTYGTPTYEQYF.

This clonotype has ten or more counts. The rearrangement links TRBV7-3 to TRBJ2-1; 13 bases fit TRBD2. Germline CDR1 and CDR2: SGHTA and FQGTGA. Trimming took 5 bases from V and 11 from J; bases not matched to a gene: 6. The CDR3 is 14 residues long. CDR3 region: CASSTTSGGAKQFF. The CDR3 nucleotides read TGTGCCAGCAGCACTACTAGCGGGGGGGCGAAGCAGTTCTTC.

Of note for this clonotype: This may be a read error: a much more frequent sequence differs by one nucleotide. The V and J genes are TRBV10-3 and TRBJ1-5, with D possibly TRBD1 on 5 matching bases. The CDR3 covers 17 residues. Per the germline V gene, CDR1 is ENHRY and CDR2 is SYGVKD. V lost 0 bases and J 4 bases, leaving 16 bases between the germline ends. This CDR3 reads CAISESHADKGNQPQHF. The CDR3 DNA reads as TGTGCCATCAGTGAGTCTCATGCGGACAAAGGTAATCAGCCCCAGCATTTT.

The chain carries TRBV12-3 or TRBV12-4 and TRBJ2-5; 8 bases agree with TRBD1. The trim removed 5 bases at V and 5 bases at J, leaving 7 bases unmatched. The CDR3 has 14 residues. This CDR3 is CASSTSGGLETQYF. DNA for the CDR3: TGTGCCAGCAGTACTTCAGGGGGCCTCGAGACCCAGTACTTC.

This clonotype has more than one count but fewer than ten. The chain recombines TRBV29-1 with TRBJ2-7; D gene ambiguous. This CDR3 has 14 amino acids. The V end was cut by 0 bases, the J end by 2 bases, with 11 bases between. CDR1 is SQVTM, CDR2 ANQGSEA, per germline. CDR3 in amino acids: CSVEDAGATYEQYF. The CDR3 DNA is TGCAGCGTTGAAGACGCAGGCGCTACCTACGAGCAGTACTTC.

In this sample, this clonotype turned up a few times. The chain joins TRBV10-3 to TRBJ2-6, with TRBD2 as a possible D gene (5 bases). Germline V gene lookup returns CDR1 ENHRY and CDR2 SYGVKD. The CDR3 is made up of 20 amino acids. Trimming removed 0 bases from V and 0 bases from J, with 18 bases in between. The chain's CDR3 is CAISESFGQDFFSGANVLTF. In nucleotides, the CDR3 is TGTGCCATCAGTGAGTCCTTCGGGCAGGACTTCTTCTCTGGGGCCAACGTCCTGACTTTC.

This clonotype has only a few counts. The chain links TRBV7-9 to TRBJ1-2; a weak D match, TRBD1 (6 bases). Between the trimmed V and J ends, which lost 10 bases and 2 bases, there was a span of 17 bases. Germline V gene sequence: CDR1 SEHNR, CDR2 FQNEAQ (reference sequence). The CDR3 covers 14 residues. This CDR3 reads CATVGGGLNYGYTF. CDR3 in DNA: TGTGCCACCGTAGGCGGGGGGCTGAACTATGGCTACACCTTC. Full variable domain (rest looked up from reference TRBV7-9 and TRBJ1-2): DTGVSQNPRHKITKRGQNVTFRCDPISEHNRLYWYRQTLGQGPEFLTYFQNEAQLEKSRLLSDRFSAERPKGSFSTLEIQRTEQGDSAMYLCATVGGGLNYGYTFGSGTRLTVV.

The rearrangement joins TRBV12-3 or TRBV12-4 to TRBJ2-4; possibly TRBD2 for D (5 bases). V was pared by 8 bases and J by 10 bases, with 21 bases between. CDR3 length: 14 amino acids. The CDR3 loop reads CASLRGRLNGIQYF. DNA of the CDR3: TGTGCCAGCCTTCGGGGTCGCCTAAATGGGATTCAGTACTTC.

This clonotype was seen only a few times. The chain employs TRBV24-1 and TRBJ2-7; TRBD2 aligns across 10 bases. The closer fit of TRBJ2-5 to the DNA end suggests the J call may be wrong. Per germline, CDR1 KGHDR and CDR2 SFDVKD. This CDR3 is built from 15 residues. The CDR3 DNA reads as TGTGCCACCAGTGATCCTAGCGGGAGCGGAGAGACCCAGTACTTC. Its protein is CATSDPSGSGETQYF.

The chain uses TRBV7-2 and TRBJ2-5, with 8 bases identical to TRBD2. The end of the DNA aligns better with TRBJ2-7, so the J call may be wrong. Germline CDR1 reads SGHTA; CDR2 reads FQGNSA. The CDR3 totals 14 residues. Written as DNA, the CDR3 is TGTGCCAGCAGCTCTTTTTTAGCGGGACACGAGCAGTACTTC. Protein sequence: CASSSFLAGHEQYF.

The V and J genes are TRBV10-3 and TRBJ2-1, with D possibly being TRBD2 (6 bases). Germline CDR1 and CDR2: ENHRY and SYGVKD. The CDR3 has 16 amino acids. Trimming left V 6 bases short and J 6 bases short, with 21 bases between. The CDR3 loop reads CAIRDPGGRDCNEQFF. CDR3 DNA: TGTGCCATCAGGGACCCTGGGGGTCGGGACTGCAATGAGCAGTTCTTC.

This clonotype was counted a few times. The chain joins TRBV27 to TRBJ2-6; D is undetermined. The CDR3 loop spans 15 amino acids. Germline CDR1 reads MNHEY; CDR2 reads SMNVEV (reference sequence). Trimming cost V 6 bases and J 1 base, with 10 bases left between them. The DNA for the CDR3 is TGTGCCAGCAGCCTCGTGAGGTCTGGGGCCAACGTCCTGACTTTC. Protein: CASSLVRSGANVLTF.

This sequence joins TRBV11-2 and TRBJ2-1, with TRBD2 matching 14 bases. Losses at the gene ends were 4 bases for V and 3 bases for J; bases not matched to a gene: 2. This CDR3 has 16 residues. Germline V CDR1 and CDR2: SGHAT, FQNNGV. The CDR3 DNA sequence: TGTGCCAGCAGCTGGGGACTAGCGGGGGACTACAATGAGCAGTTCTTC. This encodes CASSWGLAGDYNEQFF.

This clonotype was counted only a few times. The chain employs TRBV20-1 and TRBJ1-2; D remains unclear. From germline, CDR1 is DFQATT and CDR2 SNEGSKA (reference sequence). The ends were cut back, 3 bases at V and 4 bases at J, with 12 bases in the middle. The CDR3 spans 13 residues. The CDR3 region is CSASSTIGYGYTF. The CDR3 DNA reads TGCAGTGCTAGTTCAACCATTGGCTATGGCTACACCTTC.

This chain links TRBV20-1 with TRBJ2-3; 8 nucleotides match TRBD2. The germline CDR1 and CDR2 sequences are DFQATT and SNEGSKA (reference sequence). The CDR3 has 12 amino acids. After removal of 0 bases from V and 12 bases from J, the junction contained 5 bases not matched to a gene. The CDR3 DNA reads TGCAGTGCTAGAGAGGAGACTAGCGCCCAGTATTTT. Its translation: CSAREETSAQYF.

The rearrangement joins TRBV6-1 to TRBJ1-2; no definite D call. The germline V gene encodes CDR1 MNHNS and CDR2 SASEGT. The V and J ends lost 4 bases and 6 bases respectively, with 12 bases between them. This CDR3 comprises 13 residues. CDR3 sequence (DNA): TGTGCCAGCAGTGTCGAGGACGTACATGGCTACACCTTC. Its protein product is CASSVEDVHGYTF.

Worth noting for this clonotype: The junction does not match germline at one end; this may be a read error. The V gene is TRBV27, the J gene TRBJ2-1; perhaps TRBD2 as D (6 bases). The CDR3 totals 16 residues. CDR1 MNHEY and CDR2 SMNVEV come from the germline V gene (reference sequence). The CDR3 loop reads CASSLAPGVGVNERFF. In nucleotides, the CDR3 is TGTGCCAGCAGTTTAGCACCGGGGGTCGGAGTGAATGAGCGGTTCTTC.

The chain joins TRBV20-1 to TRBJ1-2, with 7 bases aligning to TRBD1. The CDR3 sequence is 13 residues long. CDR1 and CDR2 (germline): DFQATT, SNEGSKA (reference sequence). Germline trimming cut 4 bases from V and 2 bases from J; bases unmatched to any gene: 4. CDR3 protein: CSAKQQGNYGYTF. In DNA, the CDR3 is TGCAGTGCTAAACAACAGGGGAACTATGGCTACACCTTC.

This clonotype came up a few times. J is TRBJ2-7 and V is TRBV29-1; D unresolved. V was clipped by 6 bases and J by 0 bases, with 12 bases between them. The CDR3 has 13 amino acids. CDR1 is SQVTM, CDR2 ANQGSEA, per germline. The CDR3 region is CSVRPPSSYEQYF. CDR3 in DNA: TGCAGCGTCCGACCACCGAGCTCCTACGAGCAGTACTTC.

The CDR3 loop is CASSAREVYQPQHF. The CDR3 DNA reads as TGTGCCAGCAGTGCCAGGGAGGTTTATCAGCCCCAGCATTTT. This chain connects TRBV2 to TRBJ1-5; possibly TRBD1 for D (5 bases). Trimming left V 4 bases short and J 5 bases short, with 12 bases between. The CDR3 length is 14 residues. Germline CDR1 is SNHLY and CDR2 is FYNNEI.

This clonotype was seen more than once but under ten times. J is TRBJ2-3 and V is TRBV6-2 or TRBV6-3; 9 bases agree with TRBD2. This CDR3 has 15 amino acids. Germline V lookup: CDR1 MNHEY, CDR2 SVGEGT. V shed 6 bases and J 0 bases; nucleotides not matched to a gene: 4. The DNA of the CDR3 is TGTGCCAGCAGACCTAGCGGGATCAGCACAGATACGCAGTATTTT. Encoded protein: CASRPSGISTDTQYF.

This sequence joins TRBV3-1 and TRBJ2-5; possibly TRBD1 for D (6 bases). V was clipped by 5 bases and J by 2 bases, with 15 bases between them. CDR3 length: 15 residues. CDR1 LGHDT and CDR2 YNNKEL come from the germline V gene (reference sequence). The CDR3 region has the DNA TGTGCCAGCAGCTGTTGGACAGCCAAACAAGAGACCCAGTACTTC. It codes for CASSCWTAKQETQYF.

CDR3 in DNA: TGTGCCAGCTGCGCGACAGGAAGCTCCTACGAGCAGTACTTC. Encoded protein: CASCATGSSYEQYF. The genes are TRBV3-1 and TRBJ2-7; a weak D match, TRBD1 (6 bases). This CDR3 is 14 amino acids long. Trimming took off 8 bases at V and 0 bases at J, with 14 bases between the two ends. Germline values: CDR1 LGHDT, CDR2 YNNKEL (reference sequence).

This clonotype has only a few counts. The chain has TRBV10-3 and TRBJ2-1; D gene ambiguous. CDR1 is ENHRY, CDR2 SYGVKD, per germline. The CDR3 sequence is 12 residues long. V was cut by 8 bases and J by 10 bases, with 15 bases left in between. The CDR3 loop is CAIRGGIEEQFF. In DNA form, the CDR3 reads TGTGCCATCCGAGGTGGCATTGAGGAGCAGTTCTTC.

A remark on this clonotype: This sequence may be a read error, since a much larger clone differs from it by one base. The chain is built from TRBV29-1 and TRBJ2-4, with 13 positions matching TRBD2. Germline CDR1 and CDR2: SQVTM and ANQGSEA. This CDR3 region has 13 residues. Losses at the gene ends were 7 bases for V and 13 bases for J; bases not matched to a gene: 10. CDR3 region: CSGTSGSYNEQYF. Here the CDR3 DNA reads TGCAGCGGGACTAGCGGGAGCTACAATGAGCAGTACTTC.

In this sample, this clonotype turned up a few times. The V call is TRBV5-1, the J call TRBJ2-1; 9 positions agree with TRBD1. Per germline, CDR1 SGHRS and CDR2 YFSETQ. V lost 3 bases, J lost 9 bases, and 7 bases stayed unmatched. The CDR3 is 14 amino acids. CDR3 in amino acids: CASSSPGQGSEQFF. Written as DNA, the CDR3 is TGCGCCAGCAGCTCCCCGGGACAGGGTAGTGAGCAGTTCTTC. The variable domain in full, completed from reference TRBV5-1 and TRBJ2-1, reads KAGVTQTPRYLIKTRGQQVTLSCSPISGHRSVSWYQQTPGQGLQFLFEYFSETQRNKGNFPGRFSGRQFSNSRSEMNVSTLELGDSALYLCASSSPGQGSEQFFGPGTRLTVL.